This T cell receptor (beta chain) was sequenced in a study of regulatory T cells in long-lasting Graves disease (dated by TCRdb to the early 2020s). Study-wide context: In the newly diagnosed Graves' disease group, patients had been taking antithyroid drugs for less than 3 months. A total of some 33 samples were covered by TCR sequencing, comprising approximately 13 persistent and roughly 20 newly diagnosed Graves' disease patients. The study was registered as a clinical trial and conducted in China. Persistent Graves' disease patients were compared with newly diagnosed Graves' disease patients by peripheral blood TCR sequencing and RNA sequencing.

Study-wide findings and limitations: Compared with newly diagnosed patients, persistent Graves' disease patients had lower TCR Shannon entropy and fewer highly expanded clones, which suggests clonal expansion. TRBV28, TRBJ1-2 and TRBJ2-5 were preferentially used in persistent disease, while TRBV20-1 and TRBJ2-1 were favored in newly diagnosed disease. Sequencing and analysis were limited to the TCR beta chain. As a limitation, the authors acknowledged that the small sample size may reduce accuracy. Patients with persistent disease shared more public clonotypes (fewer than 3,000) than newly diagnosed patients did (more than 900). The study examined only peripheral blood because the primary lesion, thyroid tissue, could not be accessed.

CDR1 and CDR2 are read off the germline V gene (reference sequence) as MNHEY and SMNVEV. The CDR3, cysteine through phenylalanine, is 14 amino acids long. This entry keeps only the CDR3 DNA: 42 bases, framed from base 1. Between the V and J ends, shortened by 1 base and 4 bases respectively, the junction contains 8 bases. This clonotype was picked up many times. Its antigen specificity is not known. No per-base quality is available; no much larger clone lies one base away. According to the study, the label for this sample's time point signals: newly diagnosed GD, antithyroid drugs for less than 3 months. For both TCR sequencing and RNA sequencing, RNA was extracted from PBMCs using TRIzol. The diagnosis of Graves' disease was made according to American Thyroid Association guidelines. The patients came from an endocrinology department in Xi'an, China. Each patient gave 8.5 to 9.5 milliliters of peripheral blood, collected in an EDTA anticoagulant tube. PBMCs were isolated by Ficoll Paque Plus density gradient separation without further T cell sorting. RNA quality was checked with an Agilent 2100 Bioanalyzer and agarose gel, and concentration with a NanoDrop 2000.

Libraries were prepared through multiplex PCR. Sequencing instrument: Illumina HiSeq 4000. To build TCR beta libraries, CDR3 regions were amplified by Arm-PCR using iRepertoire HTBI primers. Before sequencing, the PCR products underwent gel purification. On the authors' methods: Across samples, around 62 TRBV and roughly 15 TRBJ segments were identified and used for gene usage analysis of CDR3 amino acid clonotypes. COPE and FqMerger were used to merge filtered high-quality paired reads into contigs. BLAST was used to align contigs to IMGT TRBV, TRBD and TRBJ reference genes, and CDR3 was defined according to IMGT. Clonotypes above 0.1% frequency were classified as highly expanded clones. Shannon entropy was used to measure repertoire diversity, and the Gini coefficient was used to measure V-J evenness. Clonotypes shared by more than one individual were considered public. TCRdb trimmed the raw reads at Q25, called clones with MiXCR and kept productive beta chains. Rows are combined by CDR3 protein, so each entry shows the most common genes and DNA. What appears here as the V and J calls and clone size reflects TCRdb's work, not the paper's. The sample data list around 320,000 distinct CDR3 sequences, and 16% of these were observed just once. The leading ten clones occupy roughly 29% of the sample.

The same data also contributed to another study, on T cells in Graves' hyperthyroidism and ophthalmopathy. In that second paper, the authors write: Stable Graves' hyperthyroidism was defined as the absence of progression to ophthalmopathy over 18 months of follow-up. Hyperthyroidism patients were newly diagnosed, had a disease duration of under 2 months, and were aged 18 to 65 years. Exclusion was applied to patients with uncontrolled infections, other autoimmune diseases, pregnancy or lactation. Diagnoses relied on clinical symptoms, serum thyroxine and TRAb, thyroid ultrasound and orbital computed tomography. For the first round of RT-PCR on the TCR CDR3, the HTBI primer set was used together with the Qiagen OneStep RT-PCR kit. Blood samples also contained most of the expanded thyroid clonotypes (frequency above 0.001), which suggests that blood repertoires may reflect thyroid immune responses. A model built on a 13 V-J signature distinguished ophthalmopathy from stable hyperthyroidism, reaching over 85% sensitivity and 81.08% specificity in cross-validation and 80%/75% in testing. In validation, the model predicted progression to ophthalmopathy with 65% to 71% sensitivity and around 72% specificity, a median of 6.5 months before onset. A discovery cohort of around 98 patients, about 40 with Graves' ophthalmopathy and 55 to 60 with stable Graves' hyperthyroidism, was used to find distinguishing TCR V-J signatures. Prospective prediction of ophthalmopathy was tested in an independent validation cohort consisting of under 20 hyperthyroidism patients and 15 or so patients who later progressed to ophthalmopathy. For training and testing, the 100 or so patients in the discovery cohort were randomly divided in a 7:3 ratio. Thyroid tissue and blood T-cell repertoires from over 5 Graves' hyperthyroidism patients were also compared in the study. After blood sampling, hyperthyroidism patients were treated with methimazole at a starting dose of 30 mg daily, and ophthalmopathy patients were treated with high-dose intravenous methylprednisolone. A second multiplex PCR round built the libraries, followed by size selection and purification. Libraries were sequenced paired-end with 100 bp reads on an Illumina HiSeq2000. Raw data were processed with SOAPnuke, discarding reads with adapters, uncalled bases, mean Phred below 15, or no exact constant-primer or identifier match. COPE v1.2.5 was used to merge the high-quality paired reads, and each unique nucleotide sequence was defined as a clonotype. MiTCR v1.1 was used to align the clonotypes against IMGT TRBV, TRBD and TRBJ reference segments. Analysis was restricted to V-J combinations with a frequency above 0.0001, which covered 98% to 99.2% of repertoires. The TCS score was defined as F50 (clonal expansion) divided by E x V (chaos), with BLOSUM62-based TCRdist calculated between CDR3 peptides within each V-J. Welch's t-statistics and random forest reduced roughly 500 V-J features to 10 to 15, which were used in a naive Bayes classifier (R e1071). Sample size was not statistically predetermined, and blinding of investigators to group allocation was not performed. According to the paper, TCR Vbeta CDR3 sequencing was carried out on over 130 peripheral blood samples, which came from under 50 ophthalmopathy, 70 to 80 hyperthyroidism and some 17 progressor patients.

In this chain, TRBV27 is recombined with TRBJ1-5; no D segment can be confidently identified. The TCR comes from a man between 35 and 55 years old with Graves disease. Donor details come from another sample of the same person, matched by shared clones. Sample: peripheral blood mononuclear cells (PBMCs), taken at new diagnosis, from a patient treated with antithyroid drugs. The CDR3 region: CASSLLGSNQPQHF. The DNA sequence follows: TGTGCCAGCAGTTTATTGGGGTCTAATCAGCCCCAGCATTTT.